Each of the 7 T cell receptor beta chains below was sequenced from the same sample in a study of cytomegalovirus exposure and HLA in healthy donors. Researchers ran the PCR with 60 Vbeta and 13 Jbeta primers. Repertoires were generated with immunoSEQ multiplex PCR, while TCRdb's copy carries only in-frame clones and drops some. The sample holds approximately 22,000 clones, over 75% seen once. Sequencing was performed on PBMCs. Every receptor here comes from a man between 60 and 70 years old in good health and CMV-seronegative.

This chain uses TRBV6-5 with TRBJ1-5; TRBD1 agrees at 7 bases. V shed 2 bases, J shed 9 bases, and the junction held 7 bases outside the gene matches. This CDR3 comprises 14 residues. Germline values: CDR1 MNHEY, CDR2 SVGAGI. CDR3 loop: CASSYEQGQRPQHF. The CDR3 coding sequence is TGTGCCAGCAGTTACGAACAGGGGCAGCGGCCCCAGCATTTT.

This clone was detected a few times. The chain combines TRBV18 with TRBJ2-2; weak D call: TRBD2 (5 bases). This CDR3 is 15 amino acids long. Germline V gene sequence: CDR1 KGHSH, CDR2 LQKENI. Deletions cut 2 bases from V and 5 bases from J, with 12 bases between. The CDR3 protein is CASSPVEARTGELFF. In DNA form, the CDR3 reads TGTGCCAGCTCACCAGTGGAGGCCAGAACCGGGGAGCTGTTTTTT.

J is TRBJ2-5 and V is TRBV19, with D unresolved. The DNA end is more similar to TRBJ2-7, so the J call may be wrong. The CDR3 spans 16 residues. Germline V gene sequence: CDR1 LNHDA, CDR2 SQIVND (reference sequence). CDR3 nucleotides: TGTGCCAGTAGTCTAACAAACACCTACAGAACCTACGAGCAGTACTTC. Translated, it gives CASSLTNTYRTYEQYF.

This chain joins TRBV4-1 and TRBJ2-3, with 11 bases matching TRBD2. The germline gives CDR1 MGHRA, CDR2 YSYEKL. The J segment lost 2 bases and the V segment lost 6 bases, leaving 7 bases of the junction unmatched. The CDR3 length is 16 residues. The CDR3 is CASRKRGLAVTDTQYF. The CDR3 nucleotides read TGCGCCAGCAGGAAGAGGGGACTAGCGGTCACAGATACGCAGTATTTT.

This clone is large. This chain links TRBV6-4 with TRBJ1-1; no reliable D call. The CDR3 has 13 residues. Trimming removed 7 bases at V and 9 bases at J, with 18 bases between. The germline CDR1 and CDR2 sequences are MRHNA and SNTAGT. The CDR3 is CASNPRGNGKAFF. CDR3 coding DNA: TGTGCCAGCAATCCACGAGGGAACGGTAAAGCTTTCTTT.

Worth noting for this clone: At one end, the junction sequence differs from germline, possibly due to a read error. The J gene is TRBJ2-2, the V gene TRBV27; TRBD1 agrees at 7 bases. The CDR3 runs to 15 residues. Germline V gene lookup returns CDR1 MNHEY and CDR2 SMNVEV (reference sequence). CDR3 loop: CASSKTGFNTGVLFF. CDR3 coding DNA: TGTGCCAGCAGCAAGACAGGGTTTAACACCGGGGTGCTGTTTTTT.

This rearrangement joins TRBV27 to TRBJ2-5, with 13 bases fitting TRBD2. The DNA matches TRBJ2-7 better at its end, which makes the J call doubtful. The V gene's germline CDR1 is MNHEY and CDR2 SMNVEV (reference sequence). The CDR3 extends over 18 amino acids. CDR3: CASSSFPGLAGVVYEQYF. DNA of the CDR3: TGTGCCAGCAGTTCCTTCCCAGGACTAGCGGGAGTGGTCTACGAGCAGTACTTC.